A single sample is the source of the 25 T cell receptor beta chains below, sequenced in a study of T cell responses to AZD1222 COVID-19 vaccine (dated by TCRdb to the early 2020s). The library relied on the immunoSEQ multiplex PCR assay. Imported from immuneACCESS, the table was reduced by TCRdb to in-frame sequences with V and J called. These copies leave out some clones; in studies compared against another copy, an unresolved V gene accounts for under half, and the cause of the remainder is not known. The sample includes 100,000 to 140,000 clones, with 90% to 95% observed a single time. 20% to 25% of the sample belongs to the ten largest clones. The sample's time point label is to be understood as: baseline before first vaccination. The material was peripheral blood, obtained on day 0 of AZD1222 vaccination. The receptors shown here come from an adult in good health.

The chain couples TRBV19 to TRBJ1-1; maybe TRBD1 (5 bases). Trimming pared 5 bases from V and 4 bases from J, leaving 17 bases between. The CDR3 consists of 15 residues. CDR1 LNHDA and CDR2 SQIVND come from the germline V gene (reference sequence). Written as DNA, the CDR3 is TGTGCCAGTAGTCCCTATATCGGGGGTATCACTGAAGCTTTCTTT. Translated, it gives CASSPYIGGITEAFF.

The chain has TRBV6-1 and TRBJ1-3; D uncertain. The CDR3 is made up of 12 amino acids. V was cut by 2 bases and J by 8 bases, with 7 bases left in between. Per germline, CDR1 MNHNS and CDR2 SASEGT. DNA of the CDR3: TGTGCCAGCAGTGAAAATTGGGACACCATATATTTT. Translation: CASSENWDTIYF.

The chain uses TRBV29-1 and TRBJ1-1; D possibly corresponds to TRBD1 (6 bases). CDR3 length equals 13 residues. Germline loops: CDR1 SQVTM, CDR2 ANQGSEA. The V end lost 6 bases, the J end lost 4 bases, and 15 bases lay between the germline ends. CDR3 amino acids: CSVGEGGGTEAFF. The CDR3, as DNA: TGCAGCGTGGGGGAGGGAGGGGGCACTGAAGCTTTCTTT.

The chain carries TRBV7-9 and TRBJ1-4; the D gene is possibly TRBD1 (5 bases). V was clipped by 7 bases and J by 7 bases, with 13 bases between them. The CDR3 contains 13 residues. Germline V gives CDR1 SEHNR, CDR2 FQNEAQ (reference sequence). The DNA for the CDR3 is TGTGCCAGCACCATCCCAGGGATTGAAAAACTGTTTTTT. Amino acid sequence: CASTIPGIEKLFF.

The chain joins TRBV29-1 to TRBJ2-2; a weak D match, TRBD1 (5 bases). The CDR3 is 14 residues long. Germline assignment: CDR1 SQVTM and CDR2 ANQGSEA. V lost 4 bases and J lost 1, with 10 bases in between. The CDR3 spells CSVGRVGNTGELFF. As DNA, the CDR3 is TGCAGCGTTGGCAGGGTAGGGAACACCGGGGAGCTGTTTTTT.

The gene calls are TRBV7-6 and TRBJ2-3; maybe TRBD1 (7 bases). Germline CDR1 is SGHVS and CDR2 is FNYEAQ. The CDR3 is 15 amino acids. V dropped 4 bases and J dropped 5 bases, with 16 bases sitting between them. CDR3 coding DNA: TGTGCCAGCAGCTCCCTCAGGGGGGTAGAAGATACGCAGTATTTT. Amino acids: CASSSLRGVEDTQYF.

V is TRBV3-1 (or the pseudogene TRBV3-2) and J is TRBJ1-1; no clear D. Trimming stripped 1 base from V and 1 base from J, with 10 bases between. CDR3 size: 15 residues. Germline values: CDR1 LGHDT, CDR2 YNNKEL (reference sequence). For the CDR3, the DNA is TGTGCCAGCAGCCAAGGCGGTCGAAGGAACACTGAAGCTTTCTTT. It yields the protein CASSQGGRRNTEAFF.

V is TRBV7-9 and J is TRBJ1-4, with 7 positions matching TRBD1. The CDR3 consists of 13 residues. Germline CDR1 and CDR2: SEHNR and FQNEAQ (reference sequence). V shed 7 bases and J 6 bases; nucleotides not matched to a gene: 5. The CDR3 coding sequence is TGTGCCAGCACCAAGGGGGCTTATGAAAAACTGTTTTTT. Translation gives CASTKGAYEKLFF.

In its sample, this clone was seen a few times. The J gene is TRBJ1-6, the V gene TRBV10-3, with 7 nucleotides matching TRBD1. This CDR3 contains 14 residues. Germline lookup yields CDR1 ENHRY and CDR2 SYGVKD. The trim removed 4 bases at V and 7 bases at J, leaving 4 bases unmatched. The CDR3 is CAISVTGENSPLHF. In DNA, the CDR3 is TGTGCCATCAGTGTAACAGGGGAAAATTCACCCCTCCACTTT.

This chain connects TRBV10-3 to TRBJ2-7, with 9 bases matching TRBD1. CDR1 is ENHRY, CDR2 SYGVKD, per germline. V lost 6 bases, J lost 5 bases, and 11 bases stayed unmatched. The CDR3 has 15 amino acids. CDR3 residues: CAIRTGTGTIHEQYF. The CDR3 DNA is TGTGCCATCAGGACCGGGACAGGGACCATCCACGAGCAGTACTTC.

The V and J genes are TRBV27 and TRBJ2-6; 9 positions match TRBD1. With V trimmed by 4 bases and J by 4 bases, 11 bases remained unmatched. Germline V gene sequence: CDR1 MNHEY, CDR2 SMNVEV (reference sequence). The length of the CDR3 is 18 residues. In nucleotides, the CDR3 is TGTGCCAGCAGTTCCCTCAACAGGGGGCAGACAGGGGCCAACGTCCTGACTTTC. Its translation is CASSSLNRGQTGANVLTF.

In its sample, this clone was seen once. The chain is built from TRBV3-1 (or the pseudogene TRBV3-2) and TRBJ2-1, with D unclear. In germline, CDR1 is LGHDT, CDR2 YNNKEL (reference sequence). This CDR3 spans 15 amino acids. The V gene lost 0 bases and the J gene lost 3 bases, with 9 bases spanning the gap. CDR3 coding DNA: TGTGCCAGCAGCCAAGACACAATCCACTACAATGAGCAGTTCTTC. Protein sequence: CASSQDTIHYNEQFF.

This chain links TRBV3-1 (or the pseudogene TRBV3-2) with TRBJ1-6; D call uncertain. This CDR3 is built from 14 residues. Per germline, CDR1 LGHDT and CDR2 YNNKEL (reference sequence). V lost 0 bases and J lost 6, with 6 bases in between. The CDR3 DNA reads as TGTGCCAGCAGCCAAGAGGCCAGTAATTCACCCCTCCACTTT. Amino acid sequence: CASSQEASNSPLHF.

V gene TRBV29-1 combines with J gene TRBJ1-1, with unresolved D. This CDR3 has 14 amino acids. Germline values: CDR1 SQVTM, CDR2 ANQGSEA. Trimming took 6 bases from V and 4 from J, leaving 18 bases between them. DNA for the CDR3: TGCAGCGTGGGTTCCCTGGGCAGCTTCACTGAAGCTTTCTTT. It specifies CSVGSLGSFTEAFF. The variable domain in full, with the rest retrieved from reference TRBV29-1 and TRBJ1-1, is SAVISQKPSRDICQRGTSLTIQCQVDSQVTMMFWYRQQPGQSLTLIATANQGSEATYESGFVIDKFPISRPNLTFSTLTVSNMSPEDSSIYLCSVGSLGSFTEAFFGQGTRLTVV.

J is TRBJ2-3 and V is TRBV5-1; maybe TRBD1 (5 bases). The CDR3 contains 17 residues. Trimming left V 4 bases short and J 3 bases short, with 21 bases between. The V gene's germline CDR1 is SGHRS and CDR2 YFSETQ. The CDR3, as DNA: TGCGCCAGCAGCCGCCGAAACGACCCAGGGCTGACAGATACGCAGTATTTT. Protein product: CASSRRNDPGLTDTQYF.

The CDR3 coding sequence is TGTGCCAGCAGTCACCCGGACAGGGGCGCTTTTGGCTACACCTTC. This translates into CASSHPDRGAFGYTF. This chain uses TRBV6-2 or TRBV6-3 with TRBJ1-2; 9 bases align to TRBD1. After removal of 5 bases from V and 7 bases from J, the junction contained 11 bases not matched to a gene. Germline V lookup: CDR1 MNHEY, CDR2 SVGEGT. The CDR3 has 15 residues.

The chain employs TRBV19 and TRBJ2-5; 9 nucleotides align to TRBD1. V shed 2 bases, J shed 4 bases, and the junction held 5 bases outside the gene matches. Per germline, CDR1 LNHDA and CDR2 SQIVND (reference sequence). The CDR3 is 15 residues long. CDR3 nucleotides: TGTGCCAGTAGTATATATAAGACAGGGGGAGAGACCCAGTACTTC. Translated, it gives CASSIYKTGGETQYF.

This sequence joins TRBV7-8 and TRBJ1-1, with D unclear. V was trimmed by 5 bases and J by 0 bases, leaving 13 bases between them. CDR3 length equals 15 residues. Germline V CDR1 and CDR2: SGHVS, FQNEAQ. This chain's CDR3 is CASSQTRILNTEAFF. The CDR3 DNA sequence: TGTGCCAGCAGCCAGACTAGGATCTTGAACACTGAAGCTTTCTTT. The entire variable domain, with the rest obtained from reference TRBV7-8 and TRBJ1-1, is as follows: GAGVSQSPRYKVAKRGQDVALRCDPISGHVSLFWYQQALGQGPEFLTYFQNEAQLDKSGLPSDRFFAERPEGSVSTLKIQRTQQEDSAVYLCASSQTRILNTEAFFGQGTRLTVV.

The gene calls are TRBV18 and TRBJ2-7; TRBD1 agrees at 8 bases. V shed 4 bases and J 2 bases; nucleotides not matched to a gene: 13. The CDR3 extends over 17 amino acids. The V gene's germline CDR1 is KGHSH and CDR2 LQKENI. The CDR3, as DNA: TGTGCCAGCTCACGACAGACAGGGGCAGAATTCACCTACGAGCAGTACTTC. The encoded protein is CASSRQTGAEFTYEQYF.

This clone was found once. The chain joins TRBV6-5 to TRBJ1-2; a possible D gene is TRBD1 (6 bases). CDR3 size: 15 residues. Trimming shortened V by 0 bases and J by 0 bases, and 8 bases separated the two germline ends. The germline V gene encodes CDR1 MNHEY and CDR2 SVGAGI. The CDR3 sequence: CASSYSGTTNYGYTF. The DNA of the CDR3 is TGTGCCAGCAGTTACTCAGGGACAACTAACTATGGCTACACCTTC.

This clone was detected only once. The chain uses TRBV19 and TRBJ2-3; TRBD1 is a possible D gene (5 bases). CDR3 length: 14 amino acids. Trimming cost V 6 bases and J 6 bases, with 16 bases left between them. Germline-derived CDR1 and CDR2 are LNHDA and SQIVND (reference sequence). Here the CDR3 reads CASRSYRLTDTQYF. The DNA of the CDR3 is TGTGCCAGTAGAAGTTACAGGCTAACCGATACGCAGTATTTT.

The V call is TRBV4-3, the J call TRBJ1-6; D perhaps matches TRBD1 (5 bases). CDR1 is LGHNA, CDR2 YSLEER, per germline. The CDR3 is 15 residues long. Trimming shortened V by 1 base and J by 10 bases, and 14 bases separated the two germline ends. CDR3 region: CASSQAPGNLSPLHF. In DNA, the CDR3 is TGCGCCAGCAGCCAAGCCCCAGGGAACTTATCACCCCTCCACTTT.

CDR3 protein: CASSLGGTGRTDTQYF. CDR3 coding DNA: TGTGCCAGCAGCTTGGGTGGAACAGGGAGGACAGATACGCAGTATTTT. This chain links TRBV5-8 with TRBJ2-3; D possibly matches TRBD1 or TRBD2 (6 bases each). Germline lookup yields CDR1 SGHTS and CDR2 YDEGEE. V was clipped by 0 bases and J by 3 bases, with 14 bases between them. The CDR3 loop spans 16 amino acids.

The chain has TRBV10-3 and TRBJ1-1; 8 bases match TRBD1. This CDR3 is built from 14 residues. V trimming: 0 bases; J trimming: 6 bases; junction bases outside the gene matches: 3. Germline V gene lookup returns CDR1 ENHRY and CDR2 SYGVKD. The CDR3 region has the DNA TGTGCCATCAGTGAGTCTCACAGGGGGGCTGAAGCTTTCTTT. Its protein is CAISESHRGAEAFF.

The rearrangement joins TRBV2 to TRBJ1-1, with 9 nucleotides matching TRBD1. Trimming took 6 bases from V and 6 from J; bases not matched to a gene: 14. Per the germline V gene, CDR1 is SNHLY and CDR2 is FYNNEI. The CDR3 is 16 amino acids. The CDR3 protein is CASRKTGTGTWAEAFF. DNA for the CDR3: TGTGCCAGCAGGAAAACCGGGACAGGGACTTGGGCTGAAGCTTTCTTT.